This T cell receptor beta chain was observed in a study of chemoradiotherapy in HPV16-positive cancers. For the study at large: Candidate HPV-specific T-cell clones and common TCR motifs came from functional assays in a couple of HPV16-positive patients.

Unmatched junction bases numbered 5, after V lost 1 base and J lost 5 bases. The CDR3 spans 15 residues. Germline V CDR1 and CDR2: SGHTA, FQGNSA. This clone has just one count. The antigen remains unidentified. Using immunoSEQ multiplex PCR, the repertoire was profiled, and TCRdb retains in-frame clones only, with some absent. The repertoire holds 45,000 to 60,000 clones, with 90% as singletons. Points from the study as a whole: Candidate HPV-specific clones and E7-related TCR motifs grew in tumor during treatment. HPV-responsive T-cell expansion during chemoradiotherapy was linked to improved recurrence-free survival in HPV16-positive patients.

Repeated repertoire sampling spanned the course of chemoradiotherapy. The specimen comprised blood, sampled from a patient who underwent chemoradiotherapy. This clonotype was obtained from a human donor with HPV-associated anogenital cancer. This sequence joins TRBV7-2 and TRBJ2-5; 9 bases match TRBD2. This CDR3 reads CASSLEAGGWETQYF. CDR3 nucleotide sequence: TGTGCCAGCAGCTTAGAAGCGGGAGGATGGGAGACCCAGTACTTC.